This T cell receptor beta chain stems from a study of T cell responses to AZD1222 COVID-19 vaccine. Method: immunoSEQ multiplex PCR; TCRdb's copy keeps in-frame clones and lacks some. This table has more than 100,000 clones, about 90% appearing once. Concerning this clone: Its antigen is unidentified.

Broader study findings: Targeting of unmutated variant regions was reportedly seen in nearly half of spike-specific TCRs. Spike-specific TCR breadth and depth grew following two AZD1222 doses. Without day 14 samples, only post-peak T cell repertoires were studied. Only a handful of AZD1222 recipients, more than five in all, had baseline seropositivity.

The CDR3 covers 13 residues. Germline V gives CDR1 SGHTA, CDR2 FQGNSA. After removal of 2 bases from V and 4 bases from J, the junction contained 1 base not matched to a gene. The chain couples TRBV7-2 to TRBJ1-2; 7 positions agree with TRBD1. Specimen: peripheral blood, collected on day 0 of AZD1222 vaccination. This TCR derives from an adult in good health. The CDR3: CASSLWDSYGYTF. The DNA of the CDR3 is TGTGCCAGCAGCTTATGGGACAGCTATGGCTACACCTTC.